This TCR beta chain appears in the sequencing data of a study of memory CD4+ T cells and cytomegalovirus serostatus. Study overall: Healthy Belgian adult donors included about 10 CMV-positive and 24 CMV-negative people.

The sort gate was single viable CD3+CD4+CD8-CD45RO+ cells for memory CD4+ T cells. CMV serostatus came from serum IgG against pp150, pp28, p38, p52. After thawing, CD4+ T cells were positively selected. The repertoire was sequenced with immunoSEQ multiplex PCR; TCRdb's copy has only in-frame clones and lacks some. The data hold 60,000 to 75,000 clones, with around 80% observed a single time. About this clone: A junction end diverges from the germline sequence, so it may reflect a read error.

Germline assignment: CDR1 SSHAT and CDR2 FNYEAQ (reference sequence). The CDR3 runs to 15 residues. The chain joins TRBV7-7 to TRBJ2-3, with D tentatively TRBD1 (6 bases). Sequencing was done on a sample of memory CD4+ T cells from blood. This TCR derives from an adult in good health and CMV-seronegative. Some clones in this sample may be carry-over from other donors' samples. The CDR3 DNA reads TGTGCTAGCAGCCGAACAGGGTCGGGGACAGATACGCAGTATTTT. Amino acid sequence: CASSRTGSGTDTQYF.